This TCR beta chain derives from a study of response to subunit inactivated influenza vaccine. Study-wide results and caveats: After each seasonal influenza vaccination, few new T cells are recruited, the authors suggested.

Comment on this clonotype: The antigen remains unidentified. Sequence at one end of the junction differs from germline and may be a read error.

This CDR3 has 14 residues. Germline loops: CDR1 MDHEN, CDR2 SYDVKM. TCRdb passed the RT-PCR reads through MiXCR, listing each CDR3 protein once. The data show roughly 500,000 distinct CDR3 sequences, 16% seen once. The input for sequencing was CD4+ T cells sorted from PBMCs, taken approximately 25 months after vaccination. The receptor comes from a man aged 50 to 75 who received an inactivated influenza vaccine. V usage is TRBV28 and J usage is TRBJ2-1; TRBD1 aligns across 9 bases. CDR3 sequence (DNA): TGTGCCAGCAGACGGGACAGGGAGTACAATGACCAGTTCTTC. Translating gives CASRRDREYNDQFF.